This T cell receptor (beta chain) stems from a study of OX40 agonist ivuxolimab in advanced cancers. The overall study: Participants averaged approximately 65 years of age (range about 23 to 80) and were less than 85% male. Of the patients, three showed partial responses, one with hepatocellular carcinoma and two with cutaneous melanoma.

Profiled with immunoSEQ multiplex PCR; TCRdb holds only in-frame clones, not every one. The sample gives 50,000 to 70,000 clones, roughly 90% of which show up once; more than 0.9% is in the top ten. V was trimmed by 7 bases and J by 1 base, leaving 14 bases between them. The CDR3 has 14 amino acids. From germline, CDR1 is SGHRS and CDR2 YFSETQ. In its sample, this clone was seen once. The antigen is not known. Study-wide results and caveats: CD4+ and CD8+ blood T cells expanded clonally by week 6 at 0.1 to 3.0 mg/kg. The mean number of expanded clones was higher in CD8+ T cells than in CD4+.

This chain uses TRBV5-1 with TRBJ2-5; D is perhaps TRBD1 (6 bases). Here the sequenced sample was CD4+ or CD8+ T cells sorted from blood, taken in a trial of the OX40 agonist ivuxolimab. This receptor was taken from an adult with an advanced solid tumor such as melanoma, head and neck, liver or kidney cancer. The CDR3 sequence: CASGSGDTQETQYF. CDR3 DNA sequence: TGCGCCAGCGGGTCCGGGGACACCCAAGAGACCCAGTACTTC.